The entry below gives a single TCR beta chain sequence along with its context. Its antigen specificity is not known. Base qualities are not provided; no much larger clone lies one nucleotide away. The CDR3 regions of human TCRbeta chains were analyzed by immunosequencing. On the study's bioinformatics: Repertoire TCRs were matched against a reference library of SARS-CoV-2-specific TCRs generated with the MIRA antigen-specificity platform. Breadth was defined as the fraction of unique TCRs that were SARS-CoV-2-associated. Depth was defined as the fraction of total T cells that were SARS-CoV-2-associated. Using the MIRA data, every spike-specific TCR was mapped to the spike region that the TCR reacted to and assigned to either a CD4 or a CD8 class. Log10-transformed breadth and depth values were compared by one-way ANOVA with Sidak's multiple comparisons tests. Here the immuneACCESS table is served through TCRdb, limited to in-frame sequences with V and J called. Missing clones are a known gap in these copies; in checked studies unresolved V genes cover under half, and the rest lacks a known reason. The DNA gave D and trimming, while V, J and clone size come from that table. The sample data list around 100,000 clones, and 91% of these were observed just once. 45% to 55% of the sample lies in the top ten.

The sample belongs to a study of T cell responses to AZD1222 COVID-19 vaccine (dated by TCRdb to the early 2020s). As for the study more broadly: AZD1222 recipients with second doses at about 4 weeks or about 12 weeks were pooled, because spike-specific TCR depth and breadth did not differ between schedules. Trial participants were enrolled into age subgroups of 18-55, 56-69 and 70-plus years, which contained around 140, 26 and 57 TCR-sequenced participants, respectively. TCR sequencing covered fewer than 250 trial participants: some 210 given two doses of AZD1222 and about 26 given two doses of MenACWY control vaccine.

Including cysteine and phenylalanine, the CDR3 has 15 amino acids. The only DNA kept is the CDR3, 45 bases in frame from the first base. The sample's time point label, decoded: baseline before first vaccination. Vaccinee samples came from UK trials COV001 and COV002, including a single-blind randomized controlled phase 2/3 trial of AZD1222 (ChAdOx1 nCoV-19) in healthy adults. For TCRbeta chain sequencing, PBMC samples from trial participants were taken at day 0 and at day 28 after the second dose. General conclusions and limits of the study: Because no day 14 peak-response samples were available, the repertoires could be characterized only after the peak T cell response. Conclusions about previously exposed vaccinees are limited, since just five or six AZD1222 recipients were seropositive for SARS-CoV-2 at baseline. In the small 56-69-year group, the increase in depth fell short of significance, most likely because of low power. The vaccine-associated CD4 TCRs covered the entire spike protein, and the dominant responses fell in regions 160-218 and 743-854. Epitopes outside the regions mutated in the B.1.351 and B.1.1.7 variants were reportedly recognized by nearly half of the unique spike-specific TCRs. Participants were mostly white British and included more females than males, and it was suggested by the authors that clonal diversity may have been underestimated. A significant rise in spike-specific TCR breadth and depth was observed after two AZD1222 doses relative to day 0 and relative to MenACWY recipients.

This sequence uses TRBV21-1 and TRBJ2-6; TRBD2 is the table's D call and was not checked against the DNA. TRBV21-1 is a documented pseudogene. The sample consisted of peripheral blood, taken on day 0 of AZD1222 vaccination. This TCR was recovered from an adult in good health. The nucleotide sequence reads TGTGCCAGCCCGATCGCGTGGTCTGGGGCCAACGTCCTGACTTTC. Translated, it reads CASPIAWSGANVLTF.